This T cell receptor beta chain appears in the sequencing data of a study of CD8+ T cells in alopecia areata. Background on the study: In an open-label trial, patients got 5 to 10 mg tofacitinib twice daily. Study findings and constraints: Lesional scalp displayed greater clonality than normal scalp, most notably in alopecia totalis/universalis. Mice showed TCR sharing more clearly than patients did, possibly owing to HLA.

RNA extraction and reverse transcription yielded cDNA as sequencing template. Repertoires were generated with immunoSEQ multiplex PCR, while TCRdb's copy carries only in-frame clones and drops some. The profile covers fewer than 150,000 clones, with around 50% appearing a single time and under 5% taken by the ten largest. CDR1 SGHRS and CDR2 YFSETQ come from the germline V gene. This CDR3 has 13 residues. Trimming at V came to 0 bases and at J to 6 bases, leaving 2 bases not matched to a gene. Both CD4+ and CD8+ T cells were separated by sorting PBMCs. A word on this clone: The antigen is unknown.

This clonotype originated in a human donor with alopecia areata. The chain employs TRBV5-1 and TRBJ1-1, with 7 nucleotides matching TRBD1. Sequenced here: CD4+ T cells sorted from blood, sampled at week 0. This CDR3 is CASSLADRSEAFF. CDR3 DNA: TGCGCCAGCAGCTTGGCGGACAGGTCTGAAGCTTTCTTT. Complete variable domain (other parts from reference TRBV5-1 and TRBJ1-1): KAGVTQTPRYLIKTRGQQVTLSCSPISGHRSVSWYQQTPGQGLQFLFEYFSETQRNKGNFPGRFSGRQFSNSRSEMNVSTLELGDSALYLCASSLADRSEAFFGQGTRLTVV.